The 27 T cell receptor beta chains presented below share a single source sample, sequenced in a study of tumor-infiltrating lymphocytes in localized non-small cell lung cancer. Sequencing used immunoSEQ multiplex PCR; TCRdb keeps in-frame clones, though not all of them. The profile shows 27,000 or so clones, 80% to 90% of them singletons. The sequenced sample consisted of lung tumor tissue. Source of these receptors: a human donor with non-small cell lung cancer.

This rearrangement joins TRBV4-2 to TRBJ1-4, with D possibly TRBD1 on 5 matching bases. The germline V and J ends were trimmed by 0 bases and 4 bases, with 15 bases remaining between them. Germline V CDR1 and CDR2: LGHNA, YNFKEQ. The CDR3 runs 17 residues. Here the CDR3 DNA reads TGTGCCAGCAGCCAAGATTCGGGACGGAACCTTAATGAAAAACTGTTTTTT. It specifies CASSQDSGRNLNEKLFF.

This clone showed up just once. This chain joins TRBV6-5 and TRBJ1-3; no firm D call. Germline-derived CDR1 and CDR2 are MNHEY and SVGAGI. This CDR3 is built from 14 residues. V lost 2 bases, J lost 1 base, and 6 bases lay in between. CDR3 region: CASSYSASGNTIYF. CDR3 nucleotide sequence: TGTGCCAGCAGTTACAGTGCGTCTGGAAACACCATATATTTT.

This chain joins TRBV6-6 and TRBJ1-5, with 7 bases lining up with TRBD1. The CDR3 covers 13 residues. CDR1 is MNHNY and CDR2 is SVGAGI in the germline V gene (reference sequence). The junction had 3 bases not matched to a gene; V was cut back by 6 bases and J by 4 bases. Here the CDR3 reads CASSRQGNQPQHF. CDR3 bases: TGTGCCAGCAGCCGACAGGGTAATCAGCCCCAGCATTTT.

The chain employs TRBV9 and TRBJ2-7; TRBD2 might be the D (6 bases). Per germline, CDR1 SGDLS and CDR2 YYNGEE. The V end lost 2 bases, the J end lost 6 bases, and 12 bases lay between the germline ends. CDR3 length: 13 amino acids. For the CDR3, the DNA is TGTGCCAGCAGCGTTTCAGGGACTCGCGAGCAGTACTTC. Amino acid sequence: CASSVSGTREQYF. Combining the CDR3 with reference TRBV9 and TRBJ2-7 gives the whole variable domain DSGVTQTPKHLITATGQRVTLRCSPRSGDLSVYWYQQSLDQGLQFLIQYYNGEERAKGNILERFSAQQFPDLHSELNLSSLELGDSALYFCASSVSGTREQYFGPGTRLTVT.

J is TRBJ1-1 and V is TRBV5-1; D is possibly TRBD1 (6 bases). Trimming stripped 4 bases from V and 1 base from J, with 14 bases between. The CDR3 length is 15 residues. Germline values: CDR1 SGHRS, CDR2 YFSETQ. The CDR3 bases are TGCGCCAGCAGCGGTATAACAGGGTCGAACACTGAAGCTTTCTTT. It yields the protein CASSGITGSNTEAFF.

This clone was seen a few times. The gene calls are TRBV29-1 and TRBJ1-1, with D hard to call. Per the germline V gene, CDR1 is SQVTM and CDR2 is ANQGSEA. This CDR3 is built from 11 residues. V dropped 7 bases and J dropped 10 bases, with 16 bases sitting between them. The CDR3 sequence: CSGEGAWGAFF. The DNA for the CDR3 is TGCAGCGGGGAAGGTGCCTGGGGAGCTTTCTTT. The complete variable domain, with remaining parts taken from reference TRBV29-1 and TRBJ1-1, reads SAVISQKPSRDICQRGTSLTIQCQVDSQVTMMFWYRQQPGQSLTLIATANQGSEATYESGFVIDKFPISRPNLTFSTLTVSNMSPEDSSIYLCSGEGAWGAFFGQGTRLTVV.

About this clone itself: At one of its ends the junction is not consistent with the germline gene, which may arise from a read error. This sequence joins TRBV5-1 and TRBJ2-1; D remains unclear. This CDR3 is built from 12 residues. Looked up from germline, CDR1 is SGHRS and CDR2 is YFSETQ. For the CDR3, the DNA is TGCGCCAGCAGCGCGAACTACTATGAGCAGTTCTTC. Residues: CASSANYYEQFF.

V is TRBV4-2 and J is TRBJ2-2; 10 nucleotides line up with TRBD2. The germline V gene encodes CDR1 LGHNA and CDR2 YNFKEQ. The CDR3 is 18 amino acids. J gave up 5 bases and V 0 bases, and 9 bases lay outside the gene matches. The CDR3 region has the DNA TGTGCCAGCAGCCAAGACGGGGTAGCGGGGGGACCAACCGGGGAGCTGTTTTTT. Its protein product is CASSQDGVAGGPTGELFF.

This chain links TRBV18 with TRBJ1-6, with D uncertain. The CDR3 consists of 14 residues. Trimming stripped 3 bases from V and 6 bases from J, with 9 bases between. CDR1 and CDR2 from the germline V gene are KGHSH and LQKENI. In DNA, the CDR3 is TGTGCCAGCTCACCGGAAGGGATTAATTCACCCCTCCACTTT. As protein: CASSPEGINSPLHF. Combining the CDR3 with reference TRBV18 and TRBJ1-6 gives the whole variable domain NAGVMQNPRHLVRRRGQEARLRCSPMKGHSHVYWYRQLPEEGLKFMVYLQKENIIDESGMPKERFSAEFPKEGPSILRIQQVVRGDSAAYFCASSPEGINSPLHFGNGTRLTVT.

This chain links TRBV29-1 with TRBJ1-6, with 7 bases fitting TRBD1. From germline, CDR1 is SQVTM and CDR2 ANQGSEA. The CDR3 is 12 amino acids. With V trimmed by 7 bases and J by 9 bases, 6 bases remained unmatched. CDR3 nucleotides: TGCAGCGCACGACAGGGAAGTTCACCCCTCCACTTT. Translation gives CSARQGSSPLHF.

In DNA form, the CDR3 reads TGTGCCTGGAGTACAATGGGCACCGGGGAGCTGTTTTTT. As protein: CAWSTMGTGELFF. The V gene is TRBV30, the J gene TRBJ2-2, with D unresolved. V was shortened by 2 bases and J by 4 bases, with 8 bases between the two germline ends. The CDR3 runs to 13 residues. Germline CDR1 is GTSNPN and CDR2 is SVGIG (reference sequence).

In this sample, this clone turned up once. The chain is built from TRBV5-4 and TRBJ1-2; D not certain. The length of the CDR3 is 13 residues. Deletions cut 2 bases from V and 6 bases from J, with 11 bases between. Germline V CDR1 and CDR2: SGHNT, YYREEE (reference sequence). This CDR3 is CASSFPGEDGYTF. The CDR3 nucleotides read TGTGCCAGCAGCTTCCCTGGGGAGGATGGCTACACCTTC.

The chain links TRBV14 to TRBJ2-1; no definite D call. In germline, CDR1 is SGHDN, CDR2 FVKESK. The CDR3 covers 15 residues. The V gene lost 4 bases and the J gene lost 0 bases, with 10 bases spanning the gap. This chain's CDR3 is CASSLIASSYNEQFF. CDR3 bases: TGTGCCAGCAGCCTGATAGCCAGCTCCTACAATGAGCAGTTCTTC.

The chain couples TRBV5-1 to TRBJ2-7; no firm D call. The CDR3 extends over 15 amino acids. V was cut by 1 base and J by 2 bases, with 13 bases left in between. The germline gives CDR1 SGHRS, CDR2 YFSETQ. DNA of the CDR3: TGCGCCAGCAGCTTGATAAGCCAAGGGCCCTACGAGCAGTACTTC. Translated: CASSLISQGPYEQYF. The full variable domain, its missing parts supplied by reference TRBV5-1 and TRBJ2-7, is KAGVTQTPRYLIKTRGQQVTLSCSPISGHRSVSWYQQTPGQGLQFLFEYFSETQRNKGNFPGRFSGRQFSNSRSEMNVSTLELGDSALYLCASSLISQGPYEQYFGPGTRLTVT.

V usage is TRBV13 and J usage is TRBJ2-5; 12 nucleotides line up with TRBD2. This CDR3 is 20 amino acids long. Trimming at V came to 4 bases and at J to 1 base, leaving 16 bases not matched to a gene. Per the germline V gene, CDR1 is PRHDT and CDR2 is FYEKMQ (reference sequence). CDR3 nucleotide sequence: TGTGCCAGCAGCTACCTAATTCCTAGCGGGGGGGATCTCCCCCAAGAGACCCAGTACTTC. This gives the protein CASSYLIPSGGDLPQETQYF.

As DNA, the CDR3 is TGTGCCAGCAGCTTAGCTATTGGAGGAGTGGCGGATACGCAGTATTTT. It codes for CASSLAIGGVADTQYF. The V gene is TRBV7-6, the J gene TRBJ2-3; TRBD2 might be the D (5 bases). The ends were cut back, 0 bases at V and 6 bases at J, with 16 bases in the middle. The germline CDR1 and CDR2 sequences are SGHVS and FNYEAQ. The CDR3 runs to 16 residues.

This clone has a single count. The chain couples TRBV19 to TRBJ2-2; 8 bases are a match to TRBD1. The junction had 9 bases not matched to a gene; V was cut back by 9 bases and J by 3 bases. Germline lookup yields CDR1 LNHDA and CDR2 SQIVND (reference sequence). The CDR3 loop spans 15 amino acids. The CDR3 sequence: CASFPRGPDTGELFF. The CDR3 DNA reads as TGTGCCAGCTTTCCCAGGGGGCCGGACACCGGGGAGCTGTTTTTT.

This clone was counted only a few times. This chain joins TRBV6-1 and TRBJ2-7, with D maybe TRBD2 (6 bases). V shed 5 bases and J shed 6 bases, with 20 bases lying between them. This CDR3 contains 15 residues. CDR1 and CDR2 (germline): MNHNS, SASEGT. CDR3 nucleotides: TGTGCCAGCAGTATTACTCCGGGACTCCTGAGCGAGCAGTACTTC. Protein sequence: CASSITPGLLSEQYF.

This chain joins TRBV16 and TRBJ2-7; D is undetermined. Germline V gives CDR1 KGHSY, CDR2 FQNENV. The CDR3 covers 13 residues. Trimming pared 2 bases from V and 9 bases from J, leaving 14 bases between. This chain's CDR3 is CASSQPEGKGQYF. CDR3 nucleotides: TGTGCCAGCAGCCAACCGGAAGGGAAGGGGCAGTACTTC.

This clone showed up just once. This chain uses TRBV18 with TRBJ1-5, with D tentatively TRBD1 (5 bases). This CDR3 has 15 residues. Trimming cost V 6 bases and J 1 base, with 13 bases left between them. Germline V gene sequence: CDR1 KGHSH, CDR2 LQKENI. The CDR3 nucleotides are TGTGCCAGCTCGCCGGCTTCAGGGAGCAATCAGCCCCAGCATTTT. It yields the protein CASSPASGSNQPQHF.

The chain joins TRBV13 to TRBJ1-2, with D tentatively TRBD1 (5 bases). The V and J ends lost 8 bases and 2 bases respectively, with 15 bases between them. In germline, CDR1 is PRHDT, CDR2 FYEKMQ (reference sequence). This CDR3 is 14 amino acids long. The CDR3 reads CASRAGTGNYGYTF. Here the CDR3 DNA reads TGTGCCAGCCGGGCGGGGACGGGGAACTATGGCTACACCTTC. The complete variable domain, with remaining parts taken from reference TRBV13 and TRBJ1-2, reads AAGVIQSPRHLIKEKRETATLKCYPIPRHDTVYWYQQGPGQDPQFLISFYEKMQSDKGSIPDRFSAQQFSDYHSELNMSSLELGDSALYFCASRAGTGNYGYTFGSGTRLTVV.

This clone was counted once. The V and J genes are TRBV27 and TRBJ1-2; 11 positions agree with TRBD1. Per germline, CDR1 MNHEY and CDR2 SMNVEV (reference sequence). J was trimmed by 0 bases and V by 4 bases; bases with no gene match: 7. CDR3 length equals 17 residues. The CDR3 is CASSSRTGGYSNYGYTF. The CDR3 region has the DNA TGTGCCAGCAGTTCCAGGACAGGGGGCTATTCTAACTATGGCTACACCTTC.

V is TRBV7-2 and J is TRBJ2-3; D not resolved. Germline lookup yields CDR1 SGHTA and CDR2 FQGNSA. V shed 5 bases and J shed 3 bases, with 15 bases lying between them. The CDR3 length is 15 residues. CDR3 residues: CASSIVSQGTDTQYF. CDR3 nucleotides: TGTGCCAGCAGCATAGTATCCCAAGGTACAGATACGCAGTATTTT. Looking up the rest from reference TRBV7-2 and TRBJ2-3 gives the full variable domain: GAGVSQSPSNKVTEKGKDVELRCDPISGHTALYWYRQSLGQGLEFLIYFQGNSAPDKSGLPSDRFSAERTGGSVSTLTIQRTQQEDSAVYLCASSIVSQGTDTQYFGPGTRLTVL.

A few counts support this clone. The chain carries TRBV7-2 and TRBJ1-2; D is possibly TRBD1 (6 bases). Trimming took off 5 bases at V and 7 bases at J, with 11 bases between the two ends. The CDR3 spans 12 residues. Per germline, CDR1 SGHTA and CDR2 FQGNSA. The CDR3 nucleotides read TGTGCCAGCAGCGTCACAGGGATTGGCTACACCTTC. Residues: CASSVTGIGYTF.

This sequence joins TRBV5-1 and TRBJ1-1, with D perhaps TRBD1 (6 bases). Trimming shortened V by 4 bases and J by 0 bases, and 19 bases separated the two germline ends. The V gene's germline CDR1 is SGHRS and CDR2 YFSETQ. The CDR3 has 17 residues. The CDR3 spells CASSASGTSSMNTEAFF. Here the CDR3 DNA reads TGCGCCAGCAGCGCCTCCGGGACATCTAGTATGAACACTGAAGCTTTCTTT.

This chain connects TRBV6-1 to TRBJ1-5; D uncertain. The CDR3 sequence is 13 residues long. The germline V gene has CDR1 MNHNS and CDR2 SASEGT. Between the trimmed V and J ends, which lost 5 bases and 3 bases, there was a span of 8 bases. CDR3 region: CASSMGPNQPQHF. CDR3 sequence (DNA): TGTGCCAGCAGTATGGGTCCCAATCAGCCCCAGCATTTT.

The chain employs TRBV30 and TRBJ2-7; D is uncertain. V was pared by 0 bases and J by 1 base, with 4 bases between. Germline assignment: CDR1 GTSNPN and CDR2 SVGIG (reference sequence). The CDR3 loop spans 12 amino acids. The CDR3: CAWSVPSYEQYF. The CDR3 DNA follows: TGTGCCTGGAGTGTACCTTCCTACGAGCAGTACTTC.